Shown below are 30 T cell receptor beta chains from a single sample sequenced in a study of blood T cell repertoires in COVID-19. Produced via immunoSEQ multiplex PCR; TCRdb's table is partial and in-frame only. The data contain under 250,000 clones, over 70% of them singletons. The sequenced sample consisted of peripheral blood. These TCRs come from a woman in her 70s with acute or convalescent COVID-19.

V and J are TRBV30 and TRBJ2-7; TRBD1 matches at 9 bases. CDR1 is GTSNPN, CDR2 SVGIG, per germline (reference sequence). The ends lost 1 base at V and 2 bases at J; junction bases unmatched: 6. This CDR3 is built from 15 residues. CDR3 region: CAWSGRTGVPYEQYF. CDR3 DNA: TGTGCCTGGAGTGGAAGGACAGGGGTCCCCTACGAGCAGTACTTC.

The chain joins TRBV5-1 to TRBJ1-2; D is perhaps TRBD1 (6 bases). The germline V gene encodes CDR1 SGHRS and CDR2 YFSETQ. The CDR3 sequence is 12 residues long. Trimming left V 3 bases short and J 3 bases short, with 6 bases between. The CDR3 protein is CASSSGDYGYTF. The CDR3 bases are TGCGCCAGCAGCTCAGGGGACTATGGCTACACCTTC.

The V and J genes are TRBV30 and TRBJ1-6; 9 nucleotides line up with TRBD1. CDR3 length: 13 amino acids. V trimming: 4 bases; J trimming: 9 bases; junction bases outside the gene matches: 4. The germline CDR1 and CDR2 sequences are GTSNPN and SVGIG (reference sequence). The CDR3 loop reads CAWMGQGGSPLHF. In DNA, the CDR3 is TGTGCCTGGATGGGACAGGGTGGTTCACCCCTCCACTTT. Drawing the rest from reference TRBV30 and TRBJ1-6, the complete variable domain is SQTIHQWPATLVQPVGSPLSLECTVEGTSNPNLYWYRQAAGRGLQLLFYSVGIGQISSEVPQNLSASRPQDRQFILSSKKLLLSDSGFYLCAWMGQGGSPLHFGNGTRLTVT.

This clone has just one count. The J gene is TRBJ2-5, the V gene TRBV29-1; TRBD2 matches 10 bases. V was clipped by 6 bases and J by 2 bases; unmatched bases: 6. CDR1 and CDR2 (germline): SQVTM, ANQGSEA. This CDR3 contains 14 residues. The CDR3 protein is CSVPTSGPQETQYF. CDR3 in DNA: TGCAGCGTGCCGACTAGCGGGCCGCAAGAGACCCAGTACTTC.

This clone was counted once. This chain joins TRBV10-3 and TRBJ2-7; 9 bases agree with TRBD2. The CDR3 sequence is 15 residues long. Germline-derived CDR1 and CDR2 are ENHRY and SYGVKD. Germline trimming cut 7 bases from V and 0 bases from J; bases unmatched to any gene: 7. CDR3 nucleotide sequence: TGTGCCATCACCAGTAGCGGGAGTCCCTCCTACGAGCAGTACTTC. It codes for CAITSSGSPSYEQYF.

The rearrangement joins TRBV6-5 to TRBJ1-2; TRBD1 matches 8 bases. Losses at the gene ends were 5 bases for V and 5 bases for J; bases not matched to a gene: 4. This CDR3 has 13 amino acids. Looked up from germline, CDR1 is MNHEY and CDR2 is SVGAGI. DNA of the CDR3: TGTGCCAGCAGTCTCGACAGGGGATATGGCTACACCTTC. This encodes CASSLDRGYGYTF.

The chain combines TRBV9 with TRBJ2-5; 9 bases are shared with TRBD2. The CDR3 extends over 14 amino acids. Per the germline V gene, CDR1 is SGDLS and CDR2 is YYNGEE. The J segment lost 2 bases and the V segment lost 4 bases, leaving 3 bases of the junction unmatched. The CDR3 nucleotides are TGTGCCAGCAGCTTTACTAGCGGGCAAGAGACCCAGTACTTC. It is translated as CASSFTSGQETQYF.

The table lists this clone with a count of one. J is TRBJ2-7 and V is TRBV4-1, with D tentatively TRBD2 (5 bases). CDR1 and CDR2 from the germline V gene are MGHRA and YSYEKL. This CDR3 is built from 14 residues. Between the trimmed V and J ends, which lost 4 bases and 0 bases, there was a span of 10 bases. The CDR3 protein is CASSRERYSYEQYF. The CDR3 bases are TGCGCCAGCAGCCGGGAGCGGTACTCCTACGAGCAGTACTTC.

The rearrangement links TRBV29-1 to TRBJ1-1; TRBD1 is a possible D gene (5 bases). Trimming removed 6 bases at V and 1 base at J, with 9 bases between. CDR1 SQVTM and CDR2 ANQGSEA come from the germline V gene. The CDR3 runs to 12 residues. The CDR3 coding sequence is TGCAGCGTCCTGACAGAGAACACTGAAGCTTTCTTT. The encoded protein is CSVLTENTEAFF.

The chain recombines TRBV5-1 with TRBJ1-2; 10 nucleotides align to TRBD1. The CDR3 is 13 residues long. The ends lost 4 bases at V and 7 bases at J; junction bases unmatched: 4. Per germline, CDR1 SGHRS and CDR2 YFSETQ. The CDR3 loop reads CASSPGTGVGYTF. The CDR3 DNA sequence: TGCGCCAGCAGCCCCGGGACAGGGGTTGGCTACACCTTC.

The chain is built from TRBV5-1 and TRBJ2-3; TRBD2 agrees at 11 bases. The CDR3 runs 16 residues. V was pared by 4 bases and J by 2 bases, with 6 bases of the junction left unmatched. Germline V gives CDR1 SGHRS, CDR2 YFSETQ. CDR3 sequence: CASSLGLAGPTDTQYF. CDR3 DNA: TGCGCCAGCAGCCTCGGACTAGCGGGCCCCACAGATACGCAGTATTTT.

This clone has a handful of counts. The rearrangement links TRBV7-3 to TRBJ1-1; the D is unclear. Trimming took 2 bases from V and 4 from J, leaving 11 bases between them. In germline, CDR1 is SGHTA, CDR2 FQGTGA. The CDR3 covers 14 residues. The DNA for the CDR3 is TGTGCCAGCAGCTTATTATTGGGGAGCACTGAAGCTTTCTTT. Amino acids: CASSLLLGSTEAFF.

This chain connects TRBV5-6 to TRBJ2-3; a weak D match, TRBD2 (6 bases). Looked up from germline, CDR1 is SGHDT and CDR2 is YYEEEE. The CDR3 loop spans 14 amino acids. Trimming cost V 2 bases and J 4 bases, with 11 bases left between them. CDR3 residues: CASSLTGVPDTQYF. The CDR3 DNA sequence: TGTGCCAGCAGCTTAACGGGAGTCCCAGATACGCAGTATTTT.

This chain connects TRBV19 to TRBJ1-1, with 10 positions matching TRBD1. The germline gives CDR1 LNHDA, CDR2 SQIVND (reference sequence). The CDR3 totals 16 residues. J was trimmed by 5 bases and V by 8 bases; bases with no gene match: 14. The CDR3 sequence: CASRGTGAFFGTEAFF. The CDR3 DNA reads as TGTGCCAGTCGTGGGACAGGGGCTTTTTTCGGGACTGAAGCTTTCTTT.

This clone showed up just a few times. CDR3 nucleotide sequence: TGTGCCAGCAGTTATCACCGGGACGGGAGATCTTATGGCTACACCTTC. It yields the protein CASSYHRDGRSYGYTF. The chain recombines TRBV27 with TRBJ1-2; D is possibly TRBD1 (5 bases). The CDR3 extends over 16 amino acids. Per germline, CDR1 MNHEY and CDR2 SMNVEV (reference sequence). The germline V and J ends were trimmed by 4 bases and 5 bases, with 20 bases remaining between them.

Details on this clone: The same CDR3 is also encoded by other DNA sequences in this sample. The chain couples TRBV5-1 to TRBJ1-4, with a tentative D call TRBD1 (6 bases). This CDR3 region has 14 residues. V was clipped by 5 bases and J by 3 bases, with 11 bases between them. Germline V gene data show CDR1 as SGHRS and CDR2 as YFSETQ. CDR3 amino acids: CASSSQGPNEKLFF. The CDR3, as DNA: TGCGCCAGCAGTTCCCAGGGGCCTAATGAAAAACTGTTTTTT.

The chain carries TRBV19 and TRBJ1-1; 8 bases agree with TRBD1. Germline V gives CDR1 LNHDA, CDR2 SQIVND (reference sequence). The CDR3 runs 17 residues. The J segment lost 4 bases and the V segment lost 5 bases, leaving 15 bases of the junction unmatched. The CDR3, as DNA: TGTGCCAGTAGTCCAGCCCCAGGGGGCGCGGGTGGCACTGAAGCTTTCTTT. The encoded protein is CASSPAPGGAGGTEAFF.

This rearrangement joins TRBV7-2 to TRBJ2-1; TRBD2 matches 11 bases. Unmatched junction bases numbered 13, after V lost 5 bases and J lost 10 bases. Per the germline V gene, CDR1 is SGHTA and CDR2 is FQGNSA. The CDR3 is 16 residues long. The CDR3 spells CASSGPGIAGGGEQFF. DNA for the CDR3: TGTGCCAGCAGCGGCCCCGGAATAGCGGGAGGGGGGGAGCAGTTCTTC.

The V and J genes are TRBV29-1 and TRBJ1-1, with TRBD1 as a possible D gene (5 bases). The CDR3 length is 12 residues. Trimming left V 4 bases short and J 10 bases short, with 16 bases between. The germline gives CDR1 SQVTM, CDR2 ANQGSEA. The CDR3 DNA reads TGCAGCGTTGGACAGTTCCCCCCCGGAGCTTTCTTT. It is translated as CSVGQFPPGAFF.

J is TRBJ1-2 and V is TRBV7-9; possibly TRBD1 for D (5 bases). V dropped 2 bases and J dropped 4 bases, with 14 bases sitting between them. Germline assignment: CDR1 SEHNR and CDR2 FQNEAQ (reference sequence). The CDR3 covers 15 residues. As DNA, the CDR3 is TGTGCCAGCAGCTTATGGGACTCCCGGACCTATGGCTACACCTTC. It specifies CASSLWDSRTYGYTF.

The J gene is TRBJ1-2, the V gene TRBV27; D unclear. V lost 0 bases to trimming and J lost 3 bases, with 8 bases between them. CDR3 length: 14 residues. Germline loops: CDR1 MNHEY, CDR2 SMNVEV (reference sequence). In nucleotides, the CDR3 is TGTGCCAGCAGTTTATCGGGCAGTTACTATGGCTACACCTTC. Its protein product is CASSLSGSYYGYTF.

This sequence joins TRBV28 and TRBJ1-2, with TRBD1 as a possible D gene (6 bases). V dropped 7 bases and J dropped 6 bases, with 15 bases sitting between them. The V gene's germline CDR1 is MDHEN and CDR2 SYDVKM. The length of the CDR3 is 13 residues. In DNA, the CDR3 is TGTGCCAGCAAAGGGGGGACTATTCATGGCTACACCTTC. It yields the protein CASKGGTIHGYTF.

The rearrangement joins TRBV7-9 to TRBJ2-5, with TRBD1 as a possible D gene (5 bases). The germline V gene encodes CDR1 SEHNR and CDR2 FQNEAQ (reference sequence). This CDR3 comprises 12 residues. Deletions cut 3 bases from V and 5 bases from J, with 7 bases between. CDR3 sequence: CASSFQGETQYF. The CDR3 region has the DNA TGTGCCAGCAGCTTTCAGGGCGAGACCCAGTACTTC.

The chain carries TRBV7-8 and TRBJ2-1, with a weak D call TRBD2 (6 bases). The CDR3 spans 13 residues. The ends were cut back, 6 bases at V and 7 bases at J, with 13 bases in the middle. CDR1 SGHVS and CDR2 FQNEAQ come from the germline V gene. CDR3 region: CASSPTGGNEQFF. In DNA form, the CDR3 reads TGTGCCAGCAGTCCCACCGGGGGAAATGAGCAGTTCTTC.

V usage is TRBV19 and J usage is TRBJ1-1, with 8 bases that match TRBD1. CDR3 length: 15 amino acids. Trimming took 7 bases from V and 1 from J; bases not matched to a gene: 8. Looked up from germline, CDR1 is LNHDA and CDR2 is SQIVND (reference sequence). CDR3: CASIPAGTGNTEAFF. CDR3 bases: TGTGCCAGTATCCCGGCCGGGACAGGGAACACTGAAGCTTTCTTT.

The chain links TRBV6-4 to TRBJ1-1; D is uncertain. This CDR3 has 15 amino acids. CDR1 is MRHNA and CDR2 is SNTAGT in the germline V gene. V lost 11 bases to trimming and J lost 0 bases, with 19 bases between them. The CDR3 sequence is CAGRDGPLLNTEAFF. In DNA, the CDR3 is TGTGCCGGGAGAGACGGCCCCCTATTGAACACTGAAGCTTTCTTT.

This chain uses TRBV19 with TRBJ1-2, with D unclear. Looked up from germline, CDR1 is LNHDA and CDR2 is SQIVND (reference sequence). The CDR3 totals 13 residues. V lost 5 bases to trimming and J lost 0 bases, with 7 bases between them. The CDR3, as DNA: TGTGCCAGTAGTTATCCCGCTAACTATGGCTACACCTTC. This gives the protein CASSYPANYGYTF.

The gene calls are TRBV10-3 and TRBJ1-1, with D tentatively TRBD1 (6 bases). Per germline, CDR1 ENHRY and CDR2 SYGVKD. Trimming took 1 base from V and 8 from J, leaving 20 bases between them. The CDR3 is made up of 16 amino acids. CDR3 bases: TGTGCCATCAGTGAGTACCGGGACACCCCCTTAAAGGAAGCTTTCTTT. It specifies CAISEYRDTPLKEAFF.

J is TRBJ1-5 and V is TRBV19; D is uncertain. Germline loops: CDR1 LNHDA, CDR2 SQIVND (reference sequence). The length of the CDR3 is 12 residues. V was cut by 5 bases and J by 5 bases, with 7 bases left in between. The CDR3 sequence: CASSPSHQPQHF. The CDR3 coding sequence is TGTGCCAGTAGTCCTTCCCATCAGCCCCAGCATTTT.

This clone was picked up one time. The chain combines TRBV27 with TRBJ2-3; possibly TRBD2 for D (6 bases). This CDR3 has 13 residues. V lost 7 bases and J 5 bases, leaving 13 bases between the germline ends. Germline V gives CDR1 MNHEY, CDR2 SMNVEV (reference sequence). The CDR3, as DNA: TGTGCCAGCACCGGGACTGTCAAAGATACGCAGTATTTT. As protein: CASTGTVKDTQYF.